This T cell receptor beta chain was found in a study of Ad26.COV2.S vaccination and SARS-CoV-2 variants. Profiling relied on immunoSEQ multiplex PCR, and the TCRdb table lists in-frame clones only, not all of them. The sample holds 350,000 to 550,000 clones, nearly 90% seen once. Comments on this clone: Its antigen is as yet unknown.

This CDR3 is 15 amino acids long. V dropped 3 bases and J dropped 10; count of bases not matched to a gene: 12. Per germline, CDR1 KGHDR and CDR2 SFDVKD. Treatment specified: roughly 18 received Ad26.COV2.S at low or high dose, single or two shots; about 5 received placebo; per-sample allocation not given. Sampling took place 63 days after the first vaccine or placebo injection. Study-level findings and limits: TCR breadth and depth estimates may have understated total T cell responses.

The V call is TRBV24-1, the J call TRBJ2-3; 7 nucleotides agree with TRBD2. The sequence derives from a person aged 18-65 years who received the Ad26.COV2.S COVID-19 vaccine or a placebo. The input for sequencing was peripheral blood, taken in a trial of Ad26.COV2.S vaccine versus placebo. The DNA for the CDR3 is TGTGCCACCAGTGATCCCTATCTAGCGGTTAATGCGCAGTATTTT. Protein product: CATSDPYLAVNAQYF.